This TCR beta chain was retrieved from a study of CD8 T cells in ankylosing spondylitis. Study results and caveats: Disease-linked clones had a CD8+ phenotype and relatively low frequency in peripheral blood. Roughly eight highly homologous variants made up a TCR beta motif that seemed to typify ankylosing spondylitis blood.

This clonotype was seen at least ten times. What it binds is not known. 5'-RACE, quantitative and with molecular barcodes, yielded the TCR beta libraries. From the 5' RACE reads, TCRdb called clonotypes with MiXCR, one entry per CDR3 protein. The sample consists of 200,000 or so distinct CDR3 sequences, roughly 18% of them appearing once. Trimming cost V 6 bases and J 4 bases, with 12 bases left between them. Germline lookup yields CDR1 SGHRS and CDR2 YFSETQ. This CDR3 is built from 13 residues. This chain uses TRBV5-1 with TRBJ2-3; D might be TRBD2 (6 bases). The source of this sequence is a male donor aged 5 to 30 with ankylosing spondylitis or in good health (not recorded which). Sequenced material: blood, either unsorted or a sorted T cell fraction (not recorded which). CDR3 nucleotide sequence: TGCGCCAGCACCGGACTACTGCCAGATACGCAGTATTTT. Amino acids: CASTGLLPDTQYF. The whole variable domain, filled in from reference TRBV5-1 and TRBJ2-3, reads KAGVTQTPRYLIKTRGQQVTLSCSPISGHRSVSWYQQTPGQGLQFLFEYFSETQRNKGNFPGRFSGRQFSNSRSEMNVSTLELGDSALYLCASTGLLPDTQYFGPGTRLTVL.